Listed below are T cell receptor beta chains from one sample, sequenced in a study of OX40 agonist ivuxolimab in advanced cancers. Data came from immunoSEQ multiplex PCR; TCRdb stores just in-frame clones and leaves some out. This table has about 77,000 clones, 75% to 90% appearing once. Source: CD4+ or CD8+ T cells sorted from blood, taken in a trial of the OX40 agonist ivuxolimab. Receptors originate from an adult with an advanced solid tumor such as melanoma, head and neck, liver or kidney cancer. Each CDR3 is given with its conserved first and last residue. D genes are given only for firm matches. The size field is filled for only some rows; it gives once, few, many or a size class.

>16|TRBJ2-1|NA|NA|TRBV6-6
CASIRARGGSYNEQFF
TGTGCCAGCATCCGAGCCAGGGGAGGCTCCTACAATGAGCAGTTCTTC
>13|TRBJ2-7|TRBD2|NA|TRBV18
CASSPGLAYEQYF
TGTGCCAGCTCACCGGGACTAGCCTACGAGCAGTACTTC
>14|TRBJ2-1|NA|once|TRBV7-7
CASSHQGSYNEQFF
TGTGCCAGCAGCCACCAGGGCTCCTACAATGAGCAGTTCTTC
>13|TRBJ1-1|NA|once|TRBV19
CASSIGRTEAAFF
TGTGCCAGTAGTATAGGGCGGACAGAAGCGGCTTTCTTT
>16|TRBJ2-2|NA|few|TRBV7-2
CASSRVPVIRTGELFF
TGTGCCAGCAGCAGAGTTCCGGTTATTCGAACCGGGGAGCTGTTTTTT
>15|TRBJ2-1|TRBD2|NA|TRBV7-3
CASSHQRGVYNEQFF
TGTGCCAGCAGCCACCAGCGGGGGGTTTACAATGAGCAGTTCTTC
>15|TRBJ2-3|TRBD2|NA|TRBV6-5
CASSNPSGRTDTQYF
TGTGCCAGCAGTAACCCTAGCGGGCGCACAGATACGCAGTATTTT
>14|TRBJ1-2|NA|once|TRBV19
CASSLGGAEYGYTF
TGTGCCAGTAGCCTCGGGGGGGCAGAATATGGCTACACCTTC
>12|TRBJ1-1|TRBD1|NA|TRBV29-1
CSARTGSPEAFF
TGCAGCGCCCGGACAGGGTCCCCTGAAGCTTTCTTT
>14|TRBJ1-6|NA|NA|TRBV6-1
CASSYVPHNSPLHF
TGTGCCAGCAGTTATGTACCCCATAATTCACCCCTCCACTTT
>11|TRBJ1-1|NA|NA|TRBV5-1
CASSWSTHLFF
TGCGCCAGCAGCTGGTCAACCCACCTATTCTTT
>16|TRBJ2-2|NA|NA|TRBV19
CASRGAQTLLTGELFF
TGTGCCAGTAGGGGGGCACAGACACTCCTCACCGGGGAGCTGTTTTTT
>13|TRBJ2-3|NA|few|TRBV15
CATRAYGADTQYF
TGTGCCACCCGAGCGTATGGGGCGGATACGCAGTATTTT
>14|TRBJ1-5|NA|NA|TRBV27
CASSFTPGYQPQHF
TGTGCCAGCAGTTTCACTCCAGGGTATCAGCCCCAGCATTTT
>14|TRBJ1-1|NA|NA|TRBV7-9
CASSLDNRWTEAFF
TGTGCCAGCAGCTTAGATAACCGGTGGACTGAAGCTTTCTTT
>15|TRBJ2-1|TRBD2|NA|TRBV18
CASSRTSGRYNEQFF
TGTGCCAGCTCACGGACTAGCGGGAGGTACAATGAGCAGTTCTTC
>11|TRBJ1-2|TRBD1|NA|TRBV29-1
CSFDRGGGYTF
TGCAGTTTTGACAGGGGCGGAGGCTACACCTTC
>17|TRBJ2-2|NA|NA|TRBV9
CASSVVGRGKNTGELFF
TGTGCCAGCAGCGTAGTTGGGCGGGGCAAGAACACCGGGGAGCTGTTTTTT
>15|TRBJ2-7|TRBD1|NA|TRBV14
CASSTTGTAIAEQYF
TGTGCCAGCAGCACTACCGGGACAGCTATTGCCGAGCAGTACTTC
>15|TRBJ2-2|TRBD2|NA|TRBV5-1
CASSPGLAGVRELFF
TGCGCCAGCAGCCCGGGACTAGCGGGAGTAAGGGAGCTGTTTTTT
>15|TRBJ1-5|NA|once|TRBV5-1
CASSLDPSSNQPQHF
TGCGCCAGCAGCTTGGACCCTTCTAGCAATCAGCCCCAGCATTTT
>16|TRBJ2-3|NA|NA|TRBV7-6
CASSLVIRETTDTQYF
TGTGCCAGCAGCTTAGTGATTAGAGAAACCACAGATACGCAGTATTTT